The 19 T cell receptor beta chains given below trace back to one sample, sequenced in a study of high-grade serous ovarian cancer treatment subgroups. The protocol was immunoSEQ multiplex PCR, while the TCRdb copy is restricted to in-frame clones and leaves out a portion. The repertoire includes about 30,000 clones, 84% of them detected once, and under 2.5% sits in the top ten. Tumor tissue was taken before any definitive surgery or chemotherapy was given. The sample consisted of tumor tissue. The receptors derive from a human donor with high-grade serous ovarian cancer.

This rearrangement joins TRBV19 to TRBJ2-6; D call uncertain. There are 15 residues in the CDR3. Germline V gives CDR1 LNHDA, CDR2 SQIVND (reference sequence). Trimming removed 1 base from V and 1 base from J, with 5 bases in between. The DNA for the CDR3 is TGTGCCAGTAGTATAGGCTTGTCTGGGGCCAACGTCCTGACTTTC. Its protein is CASSIGLSGANVLTF.

V is TRBV7-2 and J is TRBJ1-2, with D unclear. The germline gives CDR1 SGHTA, CDR2 FQGNSA. The CDR3 is 14 residues long. V lost 5 bases, J lost 4 bases, and 14 bases lay in between. CDR3 nucleotides: TGTGCCAGCAGCCCAGGTAAAGGGAGCTATGGCTACACCTTC. Translation: CASSPGKGSYGYTF. Supplemented by reference TRBV7-2 and TRBJ1-2, the full variable domain reads GAGVSQSPSNKVTEKGKDVELRCDPISGHTALYWYRQSLGQGLEFLIYFQGNSAPDKSGLPSDRFSAERTGGSVSTLTIQRTQQEDSAVYLCASSPGKGSYGYTFGSGTRLTVV.

The rearrangement joins TRBV18 to TRBJ1-2; D is undetermined. Looked up from germline, CDR1 is KGHSH and CDR2 is LQKENI. The CDR3 loop spans 13 amino acids. The V end was cut by 2 bases, the J end by 4 bases, with 8 bases between. As DNA, the CDR3 is TGTGCCAGCTCACCAGGGAACAGCTATGGCTACACCTTC. Its translation: CASSPGNSYGYTF.

The rearrangement uses TRBV27 and TRBJ2-7, with 12 bases fitting TRBD1. Germline CDR1 reads MNHEY; CDR2 reads SMNVEV (reference sequence). Germline trimming cut 8 bases from V and 9 bases from J; bases unmatched to any gene: 14. This CDR3 is 15 amino acids long. This CDR3 reads CASLALGTGGGGQYF. The CDR3 DNA reads as TGTGCCAGCCTCGCCTTAGGGACAGGGGGCGGAGGGCAGTACTTC.

The chain carries TRBV5-1 and TRBJ2-7; D remains ambiguous. Trimming pared 1 base from V and 4 bases from J, leaving 6 bases between. The germline CDR1 and CDR2 sequences are SGHRS and YFSETQ. The CDR3 has 12 residues. The CDR3: CASSLSKYEQYF. CDR3 bases: TGCGCCAGCAGCTTGAGCAAGTACGAGCAGTACTTC.

The chain links TRBV29-1 to TRBJ2-7; 8 nucleotides agree with TRBD1. The V and J ends lost 5 bases and 3 bases, in that order; junction bases with no gene match: 3. The germline V gene encodes CDR1 SQVTM and CDR2 ANQGSEA. The CDR3 is 12 amino acids. The chain's CDR3 is CSVSQGGYEQYF. Written as DNA, the CDR3 is TGCAGCGTTTCACAGGGGGGCTACGAGCAGTACTTC.

The CDR3 sequence is CASSPDRNYGYTF. DNA for the CDR3: TGTGCCAGCAGCCCGGACAGGAACTATGGCTACACCTTC. This chain joins TRBV7-2 and TRBJ1-2; 7 bases agree with TRBD1. The CDR3 runs 13 residues. The germline V gene has CDR1 SGHTA and CDR2 FQGNSA. V was pared by 5 bases and J by 2 bases, with 2 bases of the junction left unmatched. Drawing the rest from reference TRBV7-2 and TRBJ1-2, the complete variable domain is GAGVSQSPSNKVTEKGKDVELRCDPISGHTALYWYRQSLGQGLEFLIYFQGNSAPDKSGLPSDRFSAERTGGSVSTLTIQRTQQEDSAVYLCASSPDRNYGYTFGSGTRLTVV.

The V gene is TRBV2, the J gene TRBJ1-2; D not resolved. The germline V gene has CDR1 SNHLY and CDR2 FYNNEI. V lost 2 bases and J 4 bases, leaving 8 bases between the germline ends. The CDR3 covers 13 residues. CDR3 in DNA: TGTGCCAGCAGTGAAAGGCAGGTCTATGGCTACACCTTC. Its protein product is CASSERQVYGYTF.

The CDR3 spells CASSRGLAASTDTQYF. As DNA, the CDR3 is TGTGCCAGCAGCAGGGGACTAGCAGCTAGCACAGATACGCAGTATTTT. V usage is TRBV5-4 and J usage is TRBJ2-3, with TRBD2 matching 9 bases. This CDR3 has 16 amino acids. CDR1 SGHNT and CDR2 YYREEE come from the germline V gene (reference sequence). V shed 4 bases, J shed 0 bases, and the junction held 6 bases outside the gene matches.

This chain joins TRBV11-2 and TRBJ2-7; 8 nucleotides match TRBD2. The CDR3 sequence is 14 residues long. After removal of 1 base from V and 6 bases from J, the junction contained 5 bases not matched to a gene. Germline V lookup: CDR1 SGHAT, CDR2 FQNNGV. As DNA, the CDR3 is TGTGCCAGCAGCTTAGTCGGGGGGGGTGGCGAGCAGTACTTC. Amino acids: CASSLVGGGGEQYF.

J is TRBJ2-4 and V is TRBV2, with 7 bases that match TRBD1. Germline V lookup: CDR1 SNHLY, CDR2 FYNNEI. The CDR3 extends over 15 amino acids. V shed 6 bases and J 8 bases; nucleotides not matched to a gene: 13. Here the CDR3 reads CASSGYEGAYDIQYF. The DNA for the CDR3 is TGTGCCAGCAGCGGCTACGAGGGGGCATATGACATTCAGTACTTC.

V usage is TRBV7-6 and J usage is TRBJ2-7; 7 positions match TRBD2. Germline CDR1 and CDR2: SGHVS and FNYEAQ. With 0 bases clipped from V and 0 bases from J, the junction kept 11 bases outside the gene matches. The CDR3 length is 18 residues. The CDR3 bases are TGTGCCAGCAGCTTAGCGGCTAGCGGCCCTACTAGCTCCTACGAGCAGTACTTC. It codes for CASSLAASGPTSSYEQYF.

V is TRBV6-1 and J is TRBJ1-2, with unresolved D. The length of the CDR3 is 12 residues. CDR1 and CDR2 from the germline V gene are MNHNS and SASEGT. The germline V and J ends were trimmed by 2 bases and 5 bases, with 6 bases remaining between them. CDR3 nucleotides: TGTGCCAGCAGTGAATGGGTTTATGGCTACACCTTC. Its protein product is CASSEWVYGYTF.

This rearrangement joins TRBV2 to TRBJ2-1; TRBD1 aligns across 7 bases. The V gene's germline CDR1 is SNHLY and CDR2 FYNNEI. The CDR3 is 15 amino acids. The J segment lost 6 bases and the V segment lost 2 bases, leaving 7 bases of the junction unmatched. CDR3 nucleotides: TGTGCCAGCAGTGAAACAGGGGCGCAGGTCAATGAGCAGTTCTTC. It specifies CASSETGAQVNEQFF.

This rearrangement joins TRBV29-1 to TRBJ2-5; 7 bases map to TRBD2. This CDR3 region has 14 residues. Looked up from germline, CDR1 is SQVTM and CDR2 is ANQGSEA. The ends lost 5 bases at V and 1 base at J; junction bases unmatched: 7. The CDR3 here is CSVLREALQETQYF. The CDR3 nucleotides read TGCAGCGTTCTCCGGGAGGCTCTCCAAGAGACCCAGTACTTC.

V gene TRBV7-9 combines with J gene TRBJ2-1; 9 nucleotides line up with TRBD2. Germline loops: CDR1 SEHNR, CDR2 FQNEAQ (reference sequence). This CDR3 has 14 residues. J gave up 5 bases and V 6 bases, and 5 bases lay outside the gene matches. In DNA, the CDR3 is TGTGCCAGCAGGGTAGCGGGAGCAAACAATGAGCAGTTCTTC. Translated, it gives CASRVAGANNEQFF. The full variable domain, with the rest looked up from reference TRBV7-9 and TRBJ2-1, is DTGVSQNPRHKITKRGQNVTFRCDPISEHNRLYWYRQTLGQGPEFLTYFQNEAQLEKSRLLSDRFSAERPKGSFSTLEIQRTEQGDSAMYLCASRVAGANNEQFFGPGTRLTVL.

The rearrangement links TRBV6-5 to TRBJ2-7; 11 positions match TRBD2. Germline CDR1 and CDR2: MNHEY and SVGAGI. J was trimmed by 2 bases and V by 2 bases; bases with no gene match: 2. The CDR3 length is 15 residues. DNA for the CDR3: TGTGCCAGCAGTTACGATAGCGGGAGGGCCTACGAGCAGTACTTC. Protein product: CASSYDSGRAYEQYF.

This clone has just a few counts. The chain uses TRBV9 and TRBJ2-7, with D perhaps assigned TRBD1 or TRBD2 (6 bases each). Germline V gene sequence: CDR1 SGDLS, CDR2 YYNGEE. The V end was cut by 1 base, the J end by 7 bases, with 12 bases between. The length of the CDR3 is 13 residues. The CDR3 sequence is CASSVSLGGEQYF. DNA of the CDR3: TGTGCCAGCAGCGTATCCCTAGGGGGGGAGCAGTACTTC. The full variable domain, completed using reference TRBV9 and TRBJ2-7, is DSGVTQTPKHLITATGQRVTLRCSPRSGDLSVYWYQQSLDQGLQFLIQYYNGEERAKGNILERFSAQQFPDLHSELNLSSLELGDSALYFCASSVSLGGEQYFGPGTRLTVT.

J is TRBJ2-4 and V is TRBV7-3, with TRBD1 identical over 10 bases. With V trimmed by 4 bases and J by 8 bases, 2 bases remained unmatched. This CDR3 is built from 13 residues. From germline, CDR1 is SGHTA and CDR2 FQGTGA. As DNA, the CDR3 is TGTGCCAGCAGCTCCGGGACAGGGGACATTCAGTACTTC. Its protein is CASSSGTGDIQYF.